The subject of this entry is one T cell receptor (beta chain). This clonotype was seen many times. Its target antigen remains unknown. Per-nucleotide qualities are absent, and no much larger clonotype sits a single base away. For repertoire sequencing, the TCR beta CDR3 regions were amplified from RNA transcripts. The first round of RT-PCR was done with HTBI primers and the Qiagen OneStep RT-PCR kit, and was followed by a second round of multiplex PCR, then size selection and purification. The libraries underwent paired-end sequencing with 100 bp reads on an Illumina HiSeq2000. For the original study's pipeline: SOAPnuke was used to process the reads, throwing out any read that had adapters, had uncalled bases, had a mean Phred below 15, or lacked an exact constant-primer or identifier match. COPE v1.2.5 was used to merge the high-quality paired reads. Unique nucleotide sequences were defined as clonotypes and aligned to IMGT TRB V, D and J references using MiTCR v1.1. Only V-J combinations with frequency above 0.0001 were analysed, covering approximately 99% of repertoires. For each V-J combination, a TCR clonal expansion and chaos score was defined as the ratio of F50 clonal expansion to chaos observed in the TCRdist matrix. Features were reduced by Welch's t-statistics and random forest to roughly 14 V-J combinations, which fed a naive Bayes classifier. The Morisita-Horn index was used to measure how similar the thyroid and blood repertoires were. The raw public data were reprocessed by TCRdb itself: fastp quality trimming at Q25, MiXCR clonotype calling, in-frame beta chains only. Identical CDR3 protein sequences are pooled into one entry, listed with their most common genes and DNA. The authors' filters were not applied to this entry. Here the sample has 220,000 or so distinct CDR3 sequences; roughly 21% occur a single time. 35% to 55% of the sample is taken by the ten largest.

The data belong to a study of Graves' ophthalmopathy and Graves' hyperthyroidism (dated 2018 in TCRdb). About the study as a whole: Peripheral blood was collected at initial diagnosis, before any treatment. In more than five hyperthyroidism patients, T-cell repertoires of thyroid tissue and blood were compared. TCR beta repertoire signatures were used to distinguish Graves' ophthalmopathy from Graves' hyperthyroidism and to predict progression to ophthalmopathy. In total, 135 blood samples were TCR-sequenced: 43 ophthalmopathy, some 80 hyperthyroidism and approximately 17 hyperthyroidism-to-ophthalmopathy patients. Following sample collection, hyperthyroidism patients were given methimazole at a starting dose of 30 mg daily, and ophthalmopathy patients were given high-dose intravenous methylprednisolone. To explore V-J signatures that separate ophthalmopathy from hyperthyroidism, a discovery set of about a hundred patients was enrolled, consisting of about 41 with ophthalmopathy and 55 to 65 with stable hyperthyroidism. The roughly 100 discovery patients were randomly divided into training and test sets at a 7:3 ratio. For independent validation, a separate cohort was made up of 18 to 20 hyperthyroidism patients plus 17 patients who later progressed from hyperthyroidism to ophthalmopathy. What the work shows at the level of the full study, not this receptor alone: No statistical method was used to set the sample size in advance, and the investigators knew which group each participant was assigned to. In cross-validation, the 13-signature model distinguished ophthalmopathy from stable hyperthyroidism with 87.88% sensitivity and 81.08% specificity, while in the test set the corresponding values were approximately 79% and 70%. Most expanded thyroid clonotypes with frequency above 0.001 were also detected in blood, suggesting blood repertoires may reflect the thyroid immune response. In validation, the model predicted ophthalmopathy progression with about 71% sensitivity and roughly 78% specificity; some 13 predicted patients were CT-confirmed with GO in a median of approximately 6.5 months.

The germline V gene supplies CDR1 SGHRS and CDR2 YFSETQ. Reading from cysteine to phenylalanine, the CDR3 counts 15 amino acids. The read is trimmed to its CDR3 DNA, 45 bases read in frame from base 1. The germline V end is reduced by 1 base and the J end by 2 bases; junction bases left unmatched: 6. Ophthalmopathy patients had moderately to severely active disease, Clinical Activity Score of at least 3, NOSPECS grade of at least 4, and disease duration under 3 months. Anyone with other autoimmune diseases, uncontrolled infections, pregnancy or lactation was excluded from the study. Clinical symptoms, serum thyroxine, TRAb, thyroid ultrasound and orbital computed tomography were used for diagnosis. Ficoll-Paque density gradient centrifugation was used to isolate PBMCs from about 9 ml of fresh peripheral blood. Trizol reagent was used to extract the total RNA, and its quality was then checked on an Agilent 2100 Bioanalyzer.

This receptor was identified in a woman aged 45-59 years with Graves' ophthalmopathy. Donor details come from another sample of the same person, matched by shared clones. Sequenced: peripheral blood. The sequence joins TRBV5-1 to TRBJ2-7; TRBD2 aligns with 7 central bases. The CDR3 sequence is CASSLTEGGPYEQYF. The sequence in DNA is TGCGCCAGCAGCTTGACGGAGGGAGGGCCCTACGAGCAGTACTTC.